Shown below are 17 T cell receptor beta chains from a single sample sequenced in a study of shared clonotypes between healthy human individuals. The assay was immunoSEQ multiplex PCR, and TCRdb's table has in-frame clones only and misses some. The repertoire holds roughly 700,000 clones, with around 67% as singletons. Source material: memory CD4+ T cells sorted from blood. Subset described: CD45RA-negative fraction. These receptors all stem from a woman aged 30 to 39 in good health.

The rearrangement uses TRBV5-1 and TRBJ2-7, with 10 bases fitting TRBD1. CDR1 is SGHRS and CDR2 is YFSETQ in the germline V gene. The CDR3 is 15 residues long. Trimming removed 4 bases from V and 2 bases from J; junction bases left unmatched: 6. The CDR3 is CASSPVGTGAYEQYF. CDR3 coding DNA: TGCGCCAGCAGCCCCGTCGGGACAGGGGCCTACGAGCAGTACTTC.

The table lists this clone with a count of one. Within the sample, other DNA sequences also encode this same CDR3. J is TRBJ2-7 and V is TRBV7-2; 8 bases map to TRBD2. V gave up 1 base and J gave up 4 bases; unmatched junction bases: 6. CDR3 length: 15 amino acids. Germline CDR1 and CDR2: SGHTA and FQGNSA. Here the CDR3 reads CASSLVSSGSYEQYF. In DNA, the CDR3 is TGTGCCAGCAGCTTAGTTTCCAGCGGGAGTTACGAGCAGTACTTC.

The chain carries TRBV4-1 and TRBJ2-3; TRBD2 agrees at 10 bases. The CDR3 is 18 amino acids. Germline CDR1 reads MGHRA; CDR2 reads YSYEKL. The V segment lost 2 bases and the J segment 1 base; nucleotides outside the gene matches: 9. The CDR3 is CASSQTGTSAARTDTQYF. CDR3 bases: TGCGCCAGCAGCCAAACCGGGACTAGCGCCGCGCGCACAGATACGCAGTATTTT.

This clone turned up a few times. The same CDR3 arises from other DNA sequences in this sample as well. This sequence joins TRBV9 and TRBJ2-1; D is perhaps TRBD1 (5 bases). V was trimmed by 1 base and J by 0 bases, leaving 11 bases between them. There are 16 residues in the CDR3. CDR1 and CDR2 (germline): SGDLS, YYNGEE. In DNA, the CDR3 is TGTGCCAGCAGCGTAAGTCAGGGCAGCTCCTACAATGAGCAGTTCTTC. Amino acids: CASSVSQGSSYNEQFF.

The rearrangement joins TRBV2 to TRBJ1-1, with a possible D match to TRBD1 (5 bases). V lost 5 bases to trimming and J lost 5 bases, with 9 bases between them. Germline lookup yields CDR1 SNHLY and CDR2 FYNNEI. The CDR3 runs to 12 residues. CDR3 DNA sequence: TGTGCCAGCAGTCCCAGGGAAACTGAAGCTTTCTTT. This translates into CASSPRETEAFF.

This chain links TRBV29-1 with TRBJ2-3; D may be TRBD2 (6 bases). The CDR3 sequence is 12 residues long. V was trimmed by 6 bases and J by 4 bases, leaving 11 bases between them. Germline CDR1 reads SQVTM; CDR2 reads ANQGSEA. Here the CDR3 reads CSVRPGADTQYF. The CDR3, as DNA: TGCAGCGTCCGTCCGGGGGCAGATACGCAGTATTTT.

This clone occurred once. The gene calls are TRBV11-3 and TRBJ2-1; D is undetermined. CDR3 length: 14 residues. V shed 5 bases and J shed 11 bases, with 19 bases lying between them. Germline assignment: CDR1 SGHNT and CDR2 YENEEA. The CDR3 region is CASSNPGLQNQQFF. In nucleotides, the CDR3 is TGTGCCAGCAGCAATCCGGGTTTGCAGAACCAGCAGTTCTTC.

This sequence joins TRBV5-1 and TRBJ2-2; D tentatively fits TRBD1 or TRBD2 (5 bases each). From germline, CDR1 is SGHRS and CDR2 YFSETQ. Trimming left V 5 bases short and J 1 base short, with 12 bases between. CDR3 length: 15 amino acids. CDR3 sequence (DNA): TGCGCCAGCAGGGCCGGGACCCAGAACACCGGGGAGCTGTTTTTT. Translating gives CASRAGTQNTGELFF.

The chain links TRBV5-4 to TRBJ2-1, with 11 bases identical to TRBD2. Germline trimming cut 4 bases from V and 9 bases from J; bases unmatched to any gene: 9. CDR3 size: 15 residues. Germline V gene lookup returns CDR1 SGHNT and CDR2 YYREEE (reference sequence). The CDR3 spells CASSPRLAGPVEQFF. The CDR3 DNA follows: TGTGCCAGCAGCCCCAGACTAGCGGGACCGGTTGAGCAGTTCTTC.

V is TRBV6-1 and J is TRBJ1-2; 7 bases align to TRBD1. CDR3 size: 14 residues. J gave up 2 bases and V 5 bases, and 5 bases lay outside the gene matches. CDR1 MNHNS and CDR2 SASEGT come from the germline V gene. The CDR3 bases are TGTGCCAGCAGTACCGGGACAGCGAACTATGGCTACACCTTC. Amino acids: CASSTGTANYGYTF.

The CDR3, as DNA: TGTGCCAGCAGTAGGGATAGCGGCTCCTACGAGCAGTACTTC. This sequence encodes CASSRDSGSYEQYF. The chain has TRBV6-1 and TRBJ2-7; possible D gene TRBD2, 6 bases. Trimming took 5 bases from V and 0 from J, leaving 11 bases between them. CDR3 size: 14 residues. Germline CDR1 MNHNS, CDR2 SASEGT.

V is TRBV28 and J is TRBJ1-1; D is uncertain. The ends were cut back, 7 bases at V and 0 bases at J, with 12 bases in the middle. Germline CDR1 and CDR2: MDHEN and SYDVKM. The CDR3 has 14 residues. The CDR3 here is CASNSAAMNTEAFF. CDR3 sequence (DNA): TGTGCCAGCAATTCGGCAGCAATGAACACTGAAGCTTTCTTT.

V and J are TRBV6-1 and TRBJ1-5; D gene uncertain. Trimming took off 2 bases at V and 6 bases at J, with 5 bases between the two ends. The CDR3 covers 12 residues. The germline gives CDR1 MNHNS, CDR2 SASEGT. CDR3: CASSESGQPQHF. CDR3 nucleotide sequence: TGTGCCAGCAGTGAATCAGGTCAGCCCCAGCATTTT.

The J gene is TRBJ1-2, the V gene TRBV6-5; D may be TRBD1 (5 bases). V gave up 0 bases and J gave up 9 bases, with 11 bases separating them. The CDR3 spans 13 residues. Germline values: CDR1 MNHEY, CDR2 SVGAGI. The CDR3, as DNA: TGTGCCAGCAGTTACTCGGGGGGGGTGAGCTACACCTTC. It codes for CASSYSGGVSYTF.

This rearrangement joins TRBV27 to TRBJ2-2; 11 positions match TRBD2. Trimming took 1 base from V and 5 from J; bases not matched to a gene: 3. This CDR3 is built from 16 residues. Germline V gene sequence: CDR1 MNHEY, CDR2 SMNVEV (reference sequence). The CDR3 sequence: CASSLLAGGPTGELFF. The CDR3 nucleotides read TGTGCCAGCAGTTTATTAGCGGGAGGGCCGACCGGGGAGCTGTTTTTT.

The rearrangement joins TRBV6-5 to TRBJ2-5; the D gene is possibly TRBD1 (6 bases). V lost 2 bases and J lost 5, with 12 bases in between. This CDR3 spans 14 amino acids. Germline V gene sequence: CDR1 MNHEY, CDR2 SVGAGI. CDR3 in amino acids: CASSYDIRGETQYF. CDR3 nucleotides: TGTGCCAGCAGTTACGATATCAGGGGCGAGACCCAGTACTTC.

This rearrangement joins TRBV5-1 to TRBJ2-3, with D possibly matching TRBD2 (5 bases). Trimming stripped 0 bases from V and 5 bases from J, with 13 bases between. CDR3 length: 15 amino acids. Germline V gene lookup returns CDR1 SGHRS and CDR2 YFSETQ. The CDR3 loop is CASSLVPSRGDTQYF. For the CDR3, the DNA is TGCGCCAGCAGCTTGGTGCCTAGCCGGGGAGATACGCAGTATTTT.